What follows describes a single TCR beta chain. V shed 2 bases, J shed 2 bases, and the junction held 7 bases outside the gene matches. This CDR3 is built from 18 residues. The V gene's germline CDR1 is LGHNA and CDR2 YNFKEQ. The data were obtained in a study of blood T cell repertoires in COVID-19. Study overall: The origin of the acute and convalescent COVID-19 samples was the United States, Italy and Spain. PBMCs, B-cell-depleted T cells, or T cells were the source of the cDNA or gDNA that made up the material.

Per the study methods: Amplification with reference gene primers provided the estimates of nucleated cell counts. Here immunoSEQ multiplex PCR was the method, and the copy in TCRdb shows in-frame clones only, minus some. V, J and clone size were drawn from that table, and D and trimming were deduced from the DNA. This sample has about 230,000 clones, with around four fifths found just once. The TCR comes from a woman over 75 with active or convalescent COVID-19. This chain uses TRBV4-2 with TRBJ2-7; 15 bases fit TRBD2. The sample comprised peripheral blood. CDR3 coding DNA: TGTGCCAGCAGCCAAAAGGGACTAGCGGGGGGTATAGCCTACGAGCAGTACTTC. Translation: CASSQKGLAGGIAYEQYF.